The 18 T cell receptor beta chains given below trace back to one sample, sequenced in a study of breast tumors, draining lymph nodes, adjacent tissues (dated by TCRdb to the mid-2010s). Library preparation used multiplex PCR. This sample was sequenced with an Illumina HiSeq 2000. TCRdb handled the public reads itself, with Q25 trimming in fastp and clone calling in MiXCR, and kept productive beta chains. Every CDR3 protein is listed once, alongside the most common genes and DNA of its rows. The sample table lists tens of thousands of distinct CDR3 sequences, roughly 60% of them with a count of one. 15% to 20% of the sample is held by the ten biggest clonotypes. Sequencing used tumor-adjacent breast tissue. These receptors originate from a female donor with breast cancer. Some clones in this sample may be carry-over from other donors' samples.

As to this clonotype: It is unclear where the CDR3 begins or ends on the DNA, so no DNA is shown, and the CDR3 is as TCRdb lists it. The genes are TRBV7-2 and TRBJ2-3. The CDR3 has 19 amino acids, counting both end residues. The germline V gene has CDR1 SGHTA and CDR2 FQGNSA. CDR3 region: CASSFYICSVGSPTDTQYF.

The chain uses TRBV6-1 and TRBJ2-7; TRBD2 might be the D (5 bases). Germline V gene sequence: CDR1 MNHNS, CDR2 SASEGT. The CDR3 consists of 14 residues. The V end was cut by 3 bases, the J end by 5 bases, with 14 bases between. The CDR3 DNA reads TGTGCCAGCAGTGATTGGACGGGGTTCGACGAGCAGTACTTC. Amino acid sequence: CASSDWTGFDEQYF.

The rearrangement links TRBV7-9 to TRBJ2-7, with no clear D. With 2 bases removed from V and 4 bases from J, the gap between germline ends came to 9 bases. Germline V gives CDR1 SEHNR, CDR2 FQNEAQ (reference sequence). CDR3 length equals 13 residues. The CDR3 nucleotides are TGTGCCAGCAGCTTACTAGAGTCTTACGAGCAGTACTTC. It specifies CASSLLESYEQYF.

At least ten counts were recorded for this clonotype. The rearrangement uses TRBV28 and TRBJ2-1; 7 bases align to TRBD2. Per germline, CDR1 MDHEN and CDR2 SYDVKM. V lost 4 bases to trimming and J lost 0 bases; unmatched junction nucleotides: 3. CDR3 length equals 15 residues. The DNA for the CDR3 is TGTGCCAGCAGTTCGACTAGCAGCTCCTACAATGAGCAGTTCTTC. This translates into CASSSTSSSYNEQFF.

The CDR3 reads CASSVNVDTQYF. CDR3 coding DNA: TGTGCCAGCAGCGTGAATGTAGATACGCAGTATTTT. V is TRBV9 and J is TRBJ2-3; D unclear. The germline gives CDR1 SGDLS, CDR2 YYNGEE. The CDR3 runs to 12 residues. V lost 2 bases and J 5 bases, leaving 6 bases between the germline ends.

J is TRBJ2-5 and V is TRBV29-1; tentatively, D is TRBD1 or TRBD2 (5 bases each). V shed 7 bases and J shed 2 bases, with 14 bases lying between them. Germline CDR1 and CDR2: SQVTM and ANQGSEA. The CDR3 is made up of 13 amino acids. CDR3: CSGQRDVQETQYF. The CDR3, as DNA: TGCAGCGGCCAACGGGACGTACAAGAGACCCAGTACTTC.

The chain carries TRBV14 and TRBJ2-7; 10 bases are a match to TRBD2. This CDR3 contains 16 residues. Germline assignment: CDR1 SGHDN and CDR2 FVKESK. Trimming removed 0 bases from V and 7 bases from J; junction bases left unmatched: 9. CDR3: CASSQDRASGGVEQYF. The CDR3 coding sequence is TGTGCCAGCAGCCAAGATAGGGCTAGCGGGGGAGTGGAGCAGTACTTC. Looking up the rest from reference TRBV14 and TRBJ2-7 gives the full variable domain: EAGVTQFPSHSVIEKGQTVTLRCDPISGHDNLYWYRRVMGKEIKFLLHFVKESKQDESGMPNNRFLAERTGGTYSTLKVQPAELEDSGVYFCASSQDRASGGVEQYFGPGTRLTVT.

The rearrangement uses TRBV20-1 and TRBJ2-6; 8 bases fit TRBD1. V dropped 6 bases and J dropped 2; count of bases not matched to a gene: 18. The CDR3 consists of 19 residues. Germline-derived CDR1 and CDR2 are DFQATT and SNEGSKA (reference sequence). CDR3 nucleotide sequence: TGCAGTGCAACCGTTTCAGGGGGCAGAGTTTTCACTGGGGCCAACGTCCTGACTTTC. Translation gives CSATVSGGRVFTGANVLTF.

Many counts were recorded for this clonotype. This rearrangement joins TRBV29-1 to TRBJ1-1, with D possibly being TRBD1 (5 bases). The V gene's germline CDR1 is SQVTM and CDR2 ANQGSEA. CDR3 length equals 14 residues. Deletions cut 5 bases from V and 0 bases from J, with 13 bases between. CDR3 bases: TGCAGCGTTCTGGGGGTCAGATTGAACACTGAAGCTTTCTTT. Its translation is CSVLGVRLNTEAFF.

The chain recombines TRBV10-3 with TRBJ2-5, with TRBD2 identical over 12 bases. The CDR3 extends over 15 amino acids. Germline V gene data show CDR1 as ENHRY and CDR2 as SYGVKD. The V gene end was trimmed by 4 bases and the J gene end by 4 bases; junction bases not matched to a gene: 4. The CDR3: CAISGLAGGGETQYF. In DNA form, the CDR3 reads TGTGCCATCAGTGGCCTAGCGGGAGGGGGAGAGACCCAGTACTTC.

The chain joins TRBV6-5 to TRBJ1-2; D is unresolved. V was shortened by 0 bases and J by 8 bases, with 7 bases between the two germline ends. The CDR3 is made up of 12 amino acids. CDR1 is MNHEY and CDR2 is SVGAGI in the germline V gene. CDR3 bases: TGTGCCAGCAGTTACTCGGGGTACGGCTACACCTTC. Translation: CASSYSGYGYTF.

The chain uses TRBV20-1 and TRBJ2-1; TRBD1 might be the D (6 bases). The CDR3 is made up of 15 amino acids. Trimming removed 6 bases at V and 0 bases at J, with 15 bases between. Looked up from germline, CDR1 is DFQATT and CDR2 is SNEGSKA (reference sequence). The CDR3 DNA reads TGCAGTGCCACCTCCAGGGGAAGCTCCTACAATGAGCAGTTCTTC. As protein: CSATSRGSSYNEQFF.

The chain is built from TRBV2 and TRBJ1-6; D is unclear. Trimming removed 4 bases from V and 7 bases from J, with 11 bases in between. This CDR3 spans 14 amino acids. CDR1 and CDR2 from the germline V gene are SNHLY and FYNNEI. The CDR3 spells CASSALGTNSPLHF. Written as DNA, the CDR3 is TGTGCCAGCAGTGCGCTCGGCACCAATTCACCCCTCCACTTT.

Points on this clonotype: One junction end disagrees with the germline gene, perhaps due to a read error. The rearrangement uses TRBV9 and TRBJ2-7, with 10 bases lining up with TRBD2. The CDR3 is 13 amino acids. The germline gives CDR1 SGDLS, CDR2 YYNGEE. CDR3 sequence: CTSSVAGGYEQYF. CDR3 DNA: TGTACCAGCAGCGTAGCGGGAGGCTACGAGCAGTACTTC.

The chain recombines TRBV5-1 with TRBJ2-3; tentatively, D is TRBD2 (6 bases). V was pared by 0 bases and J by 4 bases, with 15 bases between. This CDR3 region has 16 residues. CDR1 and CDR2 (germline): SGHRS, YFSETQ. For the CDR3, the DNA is TGCGCCAGCAGCTTGGATGGGGGAGGACGGGCAGATACGCAGTATTTT. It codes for CASSLDGGGRADTQYF. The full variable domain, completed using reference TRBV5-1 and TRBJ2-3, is KAGVTQTPRYLIKTRGQQVTLSCSPISGHRSVSWYQQTPGQGLQFLFEYFSETQRNKGNFPGRFSGRQFSNSRSEMNVSTLELGDSALYLCASSLDGGGRADTQYFGPGTRLTVL.

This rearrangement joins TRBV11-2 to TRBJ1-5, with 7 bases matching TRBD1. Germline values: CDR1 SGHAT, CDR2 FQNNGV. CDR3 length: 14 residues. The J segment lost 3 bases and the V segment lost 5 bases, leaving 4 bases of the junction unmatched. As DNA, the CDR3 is TGTGCCAGCAGCCACAGGGGCCACAATCAGCCCCAGCATTTT. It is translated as CASSHRGHNQPQHF.

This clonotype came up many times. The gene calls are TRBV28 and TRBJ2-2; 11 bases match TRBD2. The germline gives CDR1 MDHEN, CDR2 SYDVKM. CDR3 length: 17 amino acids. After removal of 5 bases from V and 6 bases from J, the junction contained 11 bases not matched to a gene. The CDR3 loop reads CASSPASGRPSAGELFF. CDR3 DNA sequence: TGTGCCAGCAGTCCGGCTAGCGGGAGGCCGAGCGCCGGGGAGCTGTTTTTT.

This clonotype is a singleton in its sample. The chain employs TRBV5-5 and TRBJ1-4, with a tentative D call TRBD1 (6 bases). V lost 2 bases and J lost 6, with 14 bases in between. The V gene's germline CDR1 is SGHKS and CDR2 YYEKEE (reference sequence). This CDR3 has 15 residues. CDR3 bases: TGTGCCAGCAGCTTATGGGGGGGGCACGATGAAAAACTGTTTTTT. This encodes CASSLWGGHDEKLFF.